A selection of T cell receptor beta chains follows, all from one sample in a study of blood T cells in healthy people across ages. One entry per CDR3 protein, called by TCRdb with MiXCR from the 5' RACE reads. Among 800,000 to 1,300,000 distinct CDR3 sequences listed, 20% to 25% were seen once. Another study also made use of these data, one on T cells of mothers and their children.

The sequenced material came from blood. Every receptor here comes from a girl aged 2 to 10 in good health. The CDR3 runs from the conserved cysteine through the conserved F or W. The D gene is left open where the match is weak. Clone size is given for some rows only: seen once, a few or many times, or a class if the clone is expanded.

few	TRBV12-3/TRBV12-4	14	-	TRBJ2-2	TGTGCCAGCAATTGGGCAGGGAACACCGGGGAGCTGTTTTTT	CASNWAGNTGELFF
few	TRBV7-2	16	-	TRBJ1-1	TGTGCCAGCAGTTTTCCGAGCGGGGGCCTGAACACTGAAGCTTTCTTT	CASSFPSGGLNTEAFF
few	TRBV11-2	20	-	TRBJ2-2	TGTGCCAGCAGCCCAAGTCTCGTCGATATCGGAAGGATGAACACCGGGGAGCTGTTTTTT	CASSPSLVDIGRMNTGELFF
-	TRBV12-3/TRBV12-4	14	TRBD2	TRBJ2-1	TGTGCCAGCAGTTTTGGGGGGGTTGGGAATGAGCAGTTCTTC	CASSFGGVGNEQFF
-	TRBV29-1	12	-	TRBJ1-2	TGCAGCGTTGAGTCCCAAGAGGATGGCTACACCTTC	CSVESQEDGYTF
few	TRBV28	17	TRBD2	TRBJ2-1	TGTGCCAGCAGTTCTGGACTAGCGGGGGTTATACGCAATGAGCAGTTCTTC	CASSSGLAGVIRNEQFF
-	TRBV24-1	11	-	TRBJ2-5	TGTGCCACCAGTGATAGAGGGACGAGTCTATTC	CATSDRGTSLF
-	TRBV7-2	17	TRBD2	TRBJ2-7	TGTGCCAGCAGCATACCAATAGCGGGGGCCGCAACCTACGAGCAGTACTTC	CASSIPIAGAATYEQYF
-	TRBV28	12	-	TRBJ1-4	TGTGCCAGCCGACGGAACAATGAAAAACTGTTTTTT	CASRRNNEKLFF
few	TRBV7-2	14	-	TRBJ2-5	TGTGCCAGCAGCTTCGGGGCAGCCGAAGGGACCCAGTACTTC	CASSFGAAEGTQYF
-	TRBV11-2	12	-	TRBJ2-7	TGTGCCAGCAGGACTACTTTCTACGAGCAGTACTTC	CASRTTFYEQYF
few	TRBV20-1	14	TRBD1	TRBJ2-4	TGCAGTGGCCAGACAGGGGTAGCCAAAAACATTCAGTACTTC	CSGQTGVAKNIQYF
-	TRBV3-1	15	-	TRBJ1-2	TGTGCCAGCAGCCCGGGGACACAGGCCTACTTTGGCTACACCTTC	CASSPGTQAYFGYTF
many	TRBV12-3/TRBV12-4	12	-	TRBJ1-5	TGTGCCAGCAGCCTAATAAATCAGCCCCAGCATTTT	CASSLINQPQHF
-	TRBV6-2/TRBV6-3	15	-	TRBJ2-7	TGTGCCAGCAGTTACTCGACGGGTATCGTCTACGAGCAGTACTTC	CASSYSTGIVYEQYF
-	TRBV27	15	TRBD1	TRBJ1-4	TGTGCCAGCAGTTTAAGGGGGCAAACTAATGAAAAACTGTTTTTT	CASSLRGQTNEKLFF
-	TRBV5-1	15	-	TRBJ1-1	TGCGCCAGCAGCTTCACACCGGAGACTAACACTGAAGCTTTCTTT	CASSFTPETNTEAFF
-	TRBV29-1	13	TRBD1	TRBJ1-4	TGCAGCGCCTCGTCCGGACAGGCGGAAAAACTGTTTTTT	CSASSGQAEKLFF
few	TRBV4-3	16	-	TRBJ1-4	TGCGCCAGCAGCCAAGATGGTGTGGGGGCCAGGGAAAAACTGTTTTTT	CASSQDGVGAREKLFF
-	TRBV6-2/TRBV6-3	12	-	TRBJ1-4	TGTGCCAGCAGCCTAGACAACGAAAAACTGTTTTTT	CASSLDNEKLFF
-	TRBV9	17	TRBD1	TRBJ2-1	TGTGCCAGCAGCGTAGTAGGTTCGGCAGGGGGTCTTAATGAGCAGTTCTTC	CASSVVGSAGGLNEQFF
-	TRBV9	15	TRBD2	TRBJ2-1	TGTGCCAGCAGCGTAGATCCTAGCGGGAGCAATGAGCAGTTCTTC	CASSVDPSGSNEQFF
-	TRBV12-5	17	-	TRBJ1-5	TGTGCTAGTGGTTACGTTCAGGGGCGGGTCGGCAATCAGCCCCAGCATTTT	CASGYVQGRVGNQPQHF
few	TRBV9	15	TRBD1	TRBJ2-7	TGTGCCAGCAGCGGACGGGACAGGGGGTCCTACGAGCAGTACTTC	CASSGRDRGSYEQYF
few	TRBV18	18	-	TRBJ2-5	TGTGCCAGCTCACCGTCGCCCGCCCTGAGCCGGCACCAAGAGACCCAGTACTTC	CASSPSPALSRHQETQYF
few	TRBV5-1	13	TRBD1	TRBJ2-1	TGCGCCAGCAGCGGCCGGGACAGGGTAGAGGAGTTCTTC	CASSGRDRVEEFF
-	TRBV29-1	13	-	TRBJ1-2	TGCAGCGCGACTGGGTCTGCCGTCTATGGCTACACCTTC	CSATGSAVYGYTF
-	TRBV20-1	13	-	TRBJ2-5	TGCAGTGCTAGTTTGGCAGGTCAAGAGACCCAGTACTTC	CSASLAGQETQYF
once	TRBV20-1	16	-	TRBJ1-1	TGCAGTGCTAGTATTCACAGAGACCTTATGAACACTGAAGCTTTCTTT	CSASIHRDLMNTEAFF
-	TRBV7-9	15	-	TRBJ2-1	TGTGCCAGCAGCTTGTCTCTAGCCCCCTACAATGAGCAGTTCTTC	CASSLSLAPYNEQFF
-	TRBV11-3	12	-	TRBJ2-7	TGTGCCAGCAGCTTTATCTGGTACGAGCAGTACTTC	CASSFIWYEQYF
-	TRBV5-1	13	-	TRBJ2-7	TGCGCCAGCAGCTTGGAGTTCGCGGGCGAGCAGTACTTC	CASSLEFAGEQYF
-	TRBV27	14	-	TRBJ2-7	TGTGCCAGCAGTTTCGGGGGATCCCTCTACGAGCAGTACTTC	CASSFGGSLYEQYF
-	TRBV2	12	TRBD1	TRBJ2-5	TGTGCCAGCAGAGGACAGGGGCAGACCCAGTACTTC	CASRGQGQTQYF
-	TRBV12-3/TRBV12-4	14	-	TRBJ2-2	TGTGCCAGCAGTGTTAACAGGGACACCGGGGAGCTGTTTTTT	CASSVNRDTGELFF
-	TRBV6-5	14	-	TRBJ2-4	TGTGCCAGCAGCCTGACAAGTACTAAAAACATTCAGTACTTC	CASSLTSTKNIQYF